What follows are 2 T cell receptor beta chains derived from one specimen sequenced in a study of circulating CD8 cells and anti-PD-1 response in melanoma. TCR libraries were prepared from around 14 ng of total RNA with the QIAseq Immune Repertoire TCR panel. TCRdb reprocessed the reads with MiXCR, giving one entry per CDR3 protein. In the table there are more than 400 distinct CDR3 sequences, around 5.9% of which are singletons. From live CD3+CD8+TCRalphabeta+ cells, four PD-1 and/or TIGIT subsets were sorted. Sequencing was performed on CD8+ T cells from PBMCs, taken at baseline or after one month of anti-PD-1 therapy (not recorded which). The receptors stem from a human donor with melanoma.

The CDR3: CASSPVGGANNEQFF. The CDR3 DNA sequence: TGTGCCAGCAGCCCAGTCGGAGGAGCCAACAATGAGCAGTTCTTC. The V gene is TRBV4-2, the J gene TRBJ2-1; TRBD2 might be the D (5 bases). Germline CDR1 and CDR2: LGHNA and YNFKEQ. The CDR3 loop spans 15 amino acids. V lost 4 bases to trimming and J lost 5 bases, with 15 bases between them.

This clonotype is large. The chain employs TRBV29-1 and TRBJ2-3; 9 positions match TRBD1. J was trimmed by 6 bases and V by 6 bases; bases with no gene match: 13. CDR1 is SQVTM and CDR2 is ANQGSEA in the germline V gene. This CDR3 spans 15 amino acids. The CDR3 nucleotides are TGCAGCGTCCCAGTGGGGGACAGGGTCGAGGATACGCAGTATTTT. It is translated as CSVPVGDRVEDTQYF.